A selection of T cell receptor beta chains follows, all from one sample in a study of blood T cell repertoires in COVID-19. TCRdb's copy holds only in-frame clones and misses some; the assay was immunoSEQ multiplex PCR. The sample consists of 150,000 to 200,000 clones, roughly 84% of them appearing once. Sequencing used peripheral blood. The receptors shown here come from a human donor with acute or convalescent COVID-19. The donor label of this sample is uncertain. CDR3s include the opening cysteine and the closing phenylalanine or tryptophan. The D gene is left open where the match is weak. A row's size may be missing; if present it is once, few, many or a size class.

j_gene	d_gene	abundance	v_gene	CDR3nt	CDR3aa
TRBJ1-4	.	.	TRBV7-6	TGTGCCAGCAGCCAAACCGACGGGGGAACTAATGAAAAACTGTTTTTT	CASSQTDGGTNEKLFF
TRBJ2-2	TRBD1	.	TRBV9	TGTGCCAGCAGCGTCTACAGGGGGGTCAACACCGGGGAGCTGTTTTTT	CASSVYRGVNTGELFF
TRBJ2-2	TRBD1	.	TRBV28	TGTGCCAGCAGTTTCCGAACCACAGGGGGCACCGGGGAGCTGTTTTTT	CASSFRTTGGTGELFF
TRBJ2-7	.	few	TRBV5-4	TGTGCCAGCAGCTTAACAGGGATCCCCTACGAGCAGTACTTC	CASSLTGIPYEQYF
TRBJ1-1	TRBD1	.	TRBV30	TGTGCCTGGAGCGCAGACAGGGACGATCGAGCTTTCTTT	CAWSADRDDRAFF
TRBJ2-3	TRBD2	.	TRBV5-1	TGCGCCAGCAGCTTGGTACTAGCGGGGCATACGCAGTATTTT	CASSLVLAGHTQYF
TRBJ2-7	.	.	TRBV21-1	TGTGCCAGCAGCAAAGGGGGACAGCCCAGAATTTCCTACGAGCAGTACTTC	CASSKGGQPRISYEQYF
TRBJ1-6	TRBD1	.	TRBV10-3	TGTGCCATCAGTGGACAGGGGGCGCAGAATTCACCCCTCCACTTT	CAISGQGAQNSPLHF
TRBJ2-7	TRBD2	.	TRBV6-1	TGTGCCAGCAGTGAAGGATTGGGGGTAGCGGGAGTCTACGAGCAGTACTTC	CASSEGLGVAGVYEQYF
TRBJ1-2	.	.	TRBV30	TGTGCCTGGACCCAGAACTATGGCTACACCTTC	CAWTQNYGYTF
TRBJ1-2	.	.	TRBV15	TGTGCCACCAGCAGAGATGCACAGGGTATTGATGGCTACACCTTC	CATSRDAQGIDGYTF
TRBJ1-2	TRBD1	.	TRBV3-1/TRBV3-2	TGTGCCAGCAGCCACTTTAGGACAGGGGAACGGTATGGCTACACCTTC	CASSHFRTGERYGYTF
TRBJ2-6	.	.	TRBV6-5	TGTGCCAGCAGTCGAGCCGGGACAGGGGCCAACGTCCTGACTTTC	CASSRAGTGANVLTF
TRBJ2-3	TRBD1	.	TRBV30	TGTGCCTGGAGTTTTGGACAGGGGGGAACAGATACGCAGTATTTT	CAWSFGQGGTDTQYF
TRBJ2-7	.	.	TRBV20-1	TGCAGTGCTAGTGGTTTTCATTACGAGCAGTACTTC	CSASGFHYEQYF
TRBJ2-7	TRBD1	.	TRBV30	TGTGCCTGGACCCGGGGACAGGCCTACGAGCAGTACTTC	CAWTRGQAYEQYF
TRBJ2-2	.	.	TRBV7-9	TGTGCCAGCAGCGACAACCCCGAGAGGGCGAACACCGGGGAGCTGTTTTTT	CASSDNPERANTGELFF
TRBJ2-7	TRBD2	.	TRBV30	TGTGCCTGGAGTGTACAGCGGGGGGGCTACGAGCAGTACTTC	CAWSVQRGGYEQYF
TRBJ1-1	.	.	TRBV28	TGTGCCGTAAGGGGGTTGGCTGAAGCTTTCTTT	CAVRGLAEAFF
TRBJ2-7	.	.	TRBV14	TGTGCCAGCAGCCAAGAGATCTCACCCGGGTTCTCCTACGAGCAGTACTTC	CASSQEISPGFSYEQYF
TRBJ2-2	.	.	TRBV6-5	TGTGCCAGCCTCGGGGTAGGATTCACCGGGGAGCTGTTTTTT	CASLGVGFTGELFF
TRBJ1-1	TRBD1	.	TRBV2	TGTGCCAGCAGGGCTCAGGGGGCCAAATTT	CASRAQGAKF
TRBJ1-1	TRBD1	.	TRBV11-3	TGTGCCAGCAGCCCGGGACAGGGGCCGAACACTGAAGCTTTCTTT	CASSPGQGPNTEAFF
TRBJ2-7	.	few	TRBV2	TGTGCCAGCAGACAGGGAGTCACCTACGAGCAGTACTTC	CASRQGVTYEQYF
TRBJ2-7	.	.	TRBV6-1	TGTGCCAGCAGTGAAGATGGGTGGGGCTACTACGAGCAGTACTTC	CASSEDGWGYYEQYF
TRBJ1-6	.	.	TRBV9	TGTGCCAGCAGCGAAGATACAGGGATAGATTCACCCCTCCACTTT	CASSEDTGIDSPLHF
TRBJ1-4	.	.	TRBV6-1	TGTGCCAGCAGTGAACTAGGCGGCGCCTATGAAAAACTGTTTTTT	CASSELGGAYEKLFF
TRBJ2-1	TRBD2	few	TRBV5-4	TGTGCCAGCAGCTTGACTAGCGAGATGTGGGATGAGCAGTTCTTC	CASSLTSEMWDEQFF
TRBJ1-3	TRBD1	.	TRBV12-3/TRBV12-4	TGTGCCACCACAGGGGGGGGAAACACCATATATTTT	CATTGGGNTIYF
TRBJ2-1	.	.	TRBV7-2	TGTGCCAGCAGCTTAGACCCGAGCTCCTACAATGAGCAGTTCTTC	CASSLDPSSYNEQFF
TRBJ2-2	TRBD1	.	TRBV6-5	TGTGCCAGCGAGACCGGGACAGGGGGCACCGGGGAGCTGTTTTTT	CASETGTGGTGELFF
TRBJ2-5	TRBD2	.	TRBV7-9	TGTGCCAGCAGCGCCGGGGATAGCGGGAGTTGGGGCCAAGAGACCCAGTACTTC	CASSAGDSGSWGQETQYF